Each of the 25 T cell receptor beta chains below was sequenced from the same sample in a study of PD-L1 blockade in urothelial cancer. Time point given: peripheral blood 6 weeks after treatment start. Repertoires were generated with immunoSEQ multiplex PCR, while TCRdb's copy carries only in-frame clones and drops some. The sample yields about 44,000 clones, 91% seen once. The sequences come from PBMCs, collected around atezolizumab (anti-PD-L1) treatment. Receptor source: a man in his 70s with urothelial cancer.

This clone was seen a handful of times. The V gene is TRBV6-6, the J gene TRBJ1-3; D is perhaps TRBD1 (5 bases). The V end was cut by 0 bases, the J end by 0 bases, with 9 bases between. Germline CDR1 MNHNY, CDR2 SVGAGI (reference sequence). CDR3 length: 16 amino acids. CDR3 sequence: CASSYSSGGSGNTIYF. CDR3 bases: TGTGCCAGCAGTTACTCGAGCGGGGGCTCTGGAAACACCATATATTTT.

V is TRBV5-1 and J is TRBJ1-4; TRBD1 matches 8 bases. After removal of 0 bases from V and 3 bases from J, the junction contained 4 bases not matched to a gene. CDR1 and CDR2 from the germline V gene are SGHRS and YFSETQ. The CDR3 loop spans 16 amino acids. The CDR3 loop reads CASSLGQGMSNEKLFF. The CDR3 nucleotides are TGCGCCAGCAGCTTGGGACAGGGGATGTCTAATGAAAAACTGTTTTTT.

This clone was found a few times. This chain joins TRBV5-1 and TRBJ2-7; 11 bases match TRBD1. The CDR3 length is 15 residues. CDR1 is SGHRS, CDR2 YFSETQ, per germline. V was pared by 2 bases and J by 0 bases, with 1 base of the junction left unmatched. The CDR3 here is CASSFGTGGSYEQYF. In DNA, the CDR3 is TGCGCCAGCAGCTTCGGGACAGGGGGCTCCTACGAGCAGTACTTC.

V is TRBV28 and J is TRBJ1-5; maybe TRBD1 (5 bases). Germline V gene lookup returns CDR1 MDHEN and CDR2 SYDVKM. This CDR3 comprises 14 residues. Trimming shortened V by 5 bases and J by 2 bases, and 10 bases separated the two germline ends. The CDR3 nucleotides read TGTGCCAGCAGTGAATCGGGGGGCAATCAGCCCCAGCATTTT. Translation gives CASSESGGNQPQHF.

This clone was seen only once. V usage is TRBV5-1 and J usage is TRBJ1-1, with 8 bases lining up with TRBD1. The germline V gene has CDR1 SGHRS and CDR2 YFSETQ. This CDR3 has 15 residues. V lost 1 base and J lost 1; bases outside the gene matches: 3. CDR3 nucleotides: TGCGCCAGCAGCTTGTCCGGGACAGGGAACACTGAAGCTTTCTTT. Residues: CASSLSGTGNTEAFF.

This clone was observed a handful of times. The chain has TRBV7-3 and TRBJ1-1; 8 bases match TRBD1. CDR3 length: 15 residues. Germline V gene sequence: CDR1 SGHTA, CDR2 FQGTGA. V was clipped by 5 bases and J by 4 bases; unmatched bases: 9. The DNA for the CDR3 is TGTGCCAGCAGCGCTCAGGGGGCGAGCGTCACTGAAGCTTTCTTT. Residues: CASSAQGASVTEAFF.

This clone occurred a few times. The CDR3 sequence is CASLETSGGNGYTF. CDR3 in DNA: TGTGCCAGCCTTGAAACTTCAGGGGGGAATGGCTACACCTTC. The chain couples TRBV7-9 to TRBJ1-2, with 7 bases aligning to TRBD1. The CDR3 is 14 amino acids. The germline CDR1 and CDR2 sequences are SEHNR and FQNEAQ (reference sequence). Trimming removed 8 bases from V and 6 bases from J; junction bases left unmatched: 12.

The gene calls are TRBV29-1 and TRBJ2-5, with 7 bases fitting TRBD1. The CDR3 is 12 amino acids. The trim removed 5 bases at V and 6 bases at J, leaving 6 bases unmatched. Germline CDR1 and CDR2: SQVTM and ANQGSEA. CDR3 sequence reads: CSVITGEKTQYF. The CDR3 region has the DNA TGCAGCGTTATAACAGGGGAAAAGACCCAGTACTTC.

The CDR3 protein is CASNFGRVPGNEQFF. The CDR3 DNA sequence: TGTGCCAGTAATTTTGGGAGGGTGCCAGGAAATGAGCAGTTCTTC. This rearrangement joins TRBV19 to TRBJ2-1, with TRBD2 identical over 7 bases. This CDR3 comprises 15 residues. Per the germline V gene, CDR1 is LNHDA and CDR2 is SQIVND (reference sequence). V dropped 7 bases and J dropped 7; count of bases not matched to a gene: 13. The whole variable domain, remainder taken from reference TRBV19 and TRBJ2-1, is DGGITQSPKYLFRKEGQNVTLSCEQNLNHDAMYWYRQDPGQGLRLIYYSQIVNDFQKGDIAEGYSVSREKKESFPLTVTSAQKNPTAFYLCASNFGRVPGNEQFFGPGTRLTVL.

For the CDR3, the DNA is TGTGCCGGGGGCAGTACTCCGGGACTAGCGGATGCTAGCTCCTACAATGAGCAGTTCTTC. Translated: CAGGSTPGLADASSYNEQFF. This sequence joins TRBV21-1 and TRBJ2-1; the table's D call of TRBD2 was not tested on the DNA. TRBV21-1 is recorded as a pseudogene. The length of the CDR3 is 20 residues.

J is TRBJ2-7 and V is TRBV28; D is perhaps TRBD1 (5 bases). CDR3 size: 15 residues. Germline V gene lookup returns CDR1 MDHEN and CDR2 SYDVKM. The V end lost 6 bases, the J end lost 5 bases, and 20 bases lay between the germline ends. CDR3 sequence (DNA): TGTGCCAGCAGAGGAACGGCAGGGTTAAGCGACGAGCAGTACTTC. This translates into CASRGTAGLSDEQYF.

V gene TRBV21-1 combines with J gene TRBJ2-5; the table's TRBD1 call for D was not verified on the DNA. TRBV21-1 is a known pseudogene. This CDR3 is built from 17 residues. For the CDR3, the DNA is TGTGCCAGCAGCAAATTCCGGGACAGGGGGCGCGCGGAGACCCAGTACTTC. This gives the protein CASSKFRDRGRAETQYF.

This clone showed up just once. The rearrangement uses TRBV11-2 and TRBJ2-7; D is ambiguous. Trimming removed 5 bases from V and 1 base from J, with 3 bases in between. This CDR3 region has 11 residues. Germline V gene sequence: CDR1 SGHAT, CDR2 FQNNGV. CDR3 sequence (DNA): TGTGCCAGCAGCCAGTCCTACGAGCAGTACTTC. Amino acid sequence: CASSQSYEQYF.

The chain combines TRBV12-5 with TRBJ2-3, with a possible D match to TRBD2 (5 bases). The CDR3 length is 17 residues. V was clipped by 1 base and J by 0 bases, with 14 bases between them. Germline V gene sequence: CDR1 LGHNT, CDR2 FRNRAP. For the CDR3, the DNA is TGTGCTAGTGGTTTGGCGAGCGGCGGTTCTAGCACAGATACGCAGTATTTT. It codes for CASGLASGGSSTDTQYF.

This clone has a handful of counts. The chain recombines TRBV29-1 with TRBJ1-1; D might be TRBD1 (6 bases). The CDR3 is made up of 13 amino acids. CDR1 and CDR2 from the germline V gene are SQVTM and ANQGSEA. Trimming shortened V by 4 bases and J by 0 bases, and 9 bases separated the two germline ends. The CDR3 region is CSVGRGMNTEAFF. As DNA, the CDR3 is TGCAGCGTTGGAAGGGGGATGAACACTGAAGCTTTCTTT.

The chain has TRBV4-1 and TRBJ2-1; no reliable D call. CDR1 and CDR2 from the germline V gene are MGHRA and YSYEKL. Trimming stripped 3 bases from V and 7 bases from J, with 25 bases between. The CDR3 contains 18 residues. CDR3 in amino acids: CASSQLVSPLSYYNEQFF. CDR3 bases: TGCGCCAGCAGCCAGCTAGTTTCCCCCCTATCCTATTATAATGAGCAGTTCTTC.

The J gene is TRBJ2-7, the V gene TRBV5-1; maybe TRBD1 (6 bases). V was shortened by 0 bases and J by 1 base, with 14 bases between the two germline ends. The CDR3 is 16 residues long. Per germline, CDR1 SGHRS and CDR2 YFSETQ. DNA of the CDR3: TGCGCCAGCAGCTTGGAAGGGGGTGAGAAATCCTACGAGCAGTACTTC. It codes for CASSLEGGEKSYEQYF.

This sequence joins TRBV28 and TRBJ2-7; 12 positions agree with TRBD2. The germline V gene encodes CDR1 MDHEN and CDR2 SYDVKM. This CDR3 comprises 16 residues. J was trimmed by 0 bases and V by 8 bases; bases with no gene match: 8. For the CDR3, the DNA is TGTGCCAGCCGAACGAGGGGACTAGCGGGCTCCTACGAGCAGTACTTC. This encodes CASRTRGLAGSYEQYF.

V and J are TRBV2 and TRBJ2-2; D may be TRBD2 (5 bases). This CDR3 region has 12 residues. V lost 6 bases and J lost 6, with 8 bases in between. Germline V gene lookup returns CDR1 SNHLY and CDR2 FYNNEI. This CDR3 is CASSFGAGELFF. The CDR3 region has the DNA TGTGCCAGCAGCTTCGGGGCCGGGGAGCTGTTTTTT.

The DNA of the CDR3 is TGTGCCAGCAGCCAGGGTGCGGACACTGAAGCTTTCTTT. This codes for CASSQGADTEAFF. The chain joins TRBV4-2 to TRBJ1-1; no definite D call. Germline V gene lookup returns CDR1 LGHNA and CDR2 YNFKEQ. CDR3 length equals 13 residues. V lost 3 bases and J lost 3, with 8 bases in between.

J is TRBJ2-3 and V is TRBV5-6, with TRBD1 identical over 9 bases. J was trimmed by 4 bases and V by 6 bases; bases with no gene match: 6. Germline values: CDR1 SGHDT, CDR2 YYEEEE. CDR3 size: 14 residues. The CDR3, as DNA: TGTGCCAGCACCGGGACAGGGATGGCAGATACGCAGTATTTT. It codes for CASTGTGMADTQYF.

The CDR3 nucleotides are TGTGCCAGCCACGAGACAAGGCGGAACACTGAAGCTTTCTTT. It codes for CASHETRRNTEAFF. V gene TRBV28 combines with J gene TRBJ1-1; no definite D call. Germline V lookup: CDR1 MDHEN, CDR2 SYDVKM. This CDR3 region has 14 residues. V was shortened by 8 bases and J by 1 base, with 14 bases between the two germline ends.

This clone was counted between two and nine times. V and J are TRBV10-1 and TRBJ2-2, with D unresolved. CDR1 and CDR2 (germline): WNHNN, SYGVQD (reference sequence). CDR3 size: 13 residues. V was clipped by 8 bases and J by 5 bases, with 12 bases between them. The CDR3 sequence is CASRSPITGELFF. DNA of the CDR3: TGCGCCAGCCGGTCCCCCATAACCGGGGAGCTGTTTTTT.

The DNA of the CDR3 is TGTGCCAGCACAGGACAGGGGGGTTTAGGAAACACCATATATTTT. Amino acid sequence: CASTGQGGLGNTIYF. The J gene is TRBJ1-3, the V gene TRBV5-6, with 10 bases identical to TRBD1. The ends lost 6 bases at V and 4 bases at J; junction bases unmatched: 7. The germline CDR1 and CDR2 sequences are SGHDT and YYEEEE. The CDR3 sequence is 15 residues long.

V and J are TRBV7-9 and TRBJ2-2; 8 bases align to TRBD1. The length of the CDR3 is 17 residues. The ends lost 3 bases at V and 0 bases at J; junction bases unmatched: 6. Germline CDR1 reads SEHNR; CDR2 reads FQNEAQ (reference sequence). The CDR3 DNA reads TGTGCCAGCAGCTTTCCCCTGACAGGGGCGAACACCGGGGAGCTGTTTTTT. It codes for CASSFPLTGANTGELFF.